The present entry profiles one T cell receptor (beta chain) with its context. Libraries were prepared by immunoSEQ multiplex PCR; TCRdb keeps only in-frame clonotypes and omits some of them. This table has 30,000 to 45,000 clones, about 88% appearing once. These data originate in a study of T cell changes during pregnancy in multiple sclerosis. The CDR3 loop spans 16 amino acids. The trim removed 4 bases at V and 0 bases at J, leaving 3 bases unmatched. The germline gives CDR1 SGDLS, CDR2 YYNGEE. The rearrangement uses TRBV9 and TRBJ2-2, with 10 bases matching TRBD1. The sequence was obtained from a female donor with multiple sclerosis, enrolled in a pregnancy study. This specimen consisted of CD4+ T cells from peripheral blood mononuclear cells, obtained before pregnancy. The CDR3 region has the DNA TGTGCCAGCAGCCTCGGGACAGGGGCGAACACCGGGGAGCTGTTTTTT. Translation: CASSLGTGANTGELFF.